Following are 27 T cell receptor beta chains from one sample sequenced in a study of T-cell memory formation after mild COVID-19. Using its own MiXCR run on the 5' RACE reads, TCRdb lists one record per CDR3 protein. The sample lists approximately 430,000 distinct CDR3 sequences, 20% to 30% occurring once. The source material was PBMCs or a T cell subset sorted from them (not recorded which). The receptors were sampled from an adult woman who had mild COVID-19 (a few samples of this study predate the infection). Cell type and time point are not known.

In this sample, this clonotype turned up once. This chain uses TRBV12-3 or TRBV12-4 with TRBJ1-1; tentatively, D is TRBD1 (6 bases). The CDR3 sequence is 12 residues long. V lost 7 bases and J lost 4, with 10 bases in between. As DNA, the CDR3 is TGTGCCAGCACAGGGGTGAGCACTGAAGCTTTCTTT. Encoded protein: CASTGVSTEAFF.

This sequence joins TRBV30 and TRBJ2-2; TRBD2 matches at 12 bases. With V trimmed by 3 bases and J by 4 bases, 6 bases remained unmatched. Germline CDR1 reads GTSNPN; CDR2 reads SVGIG (reference sequence). The CDR3 spans 16 residues. DNA for the CDR3: TGTGCCTGGAGCCGACCGGGACTAGCGGGCACCGGGGAGCTGTTTTTT. Its translation: CAWSRPGLAGTGELFF.

The gene calls are TRBV7-2 and TRBJ2-7; TRBD2 matches at 9 bases. Germline V gene sequence: CDR1 SGHTA, CDR2 FQGNSA. The CDR3 contains 14 residues. Trimming cost V 6 bases and J 0 bases; bases outside gene matches: 3. The CDR3 DNA reads as TGTGCCAGCAGGGGTAGCGGGAGCTCCTACGAGCAGTACTTC. Encoded protein: CASRGSGSSYEQYF.

V usage is TRBV11-1 and J usage is TRBJ2-3; TRBD2 agrees at 10 bases. The CDR3 has 15 residues. V gave up 8 bases and J gave up 1 base; unmatched junction bases: 6. CDR1 is SGHAT, CDR2 FQDESV, per germline (reference sequence). The CDR3 loop reads CASGSGTSGTDTQYF. DNA of the CDR3: TGTGCCAGCGGATCCGGGACTAGCGGCACAGATACGCAGTATTTT.

This clonotype was picked up a small number of times. The rearrangement uses TRBV7-2 and TRBJ2-1; D remains unclear. Trimming removed 0 bases at V and 0 bases at J, with 3 bases between. CDR3 length: 14 residues. The V gene's germline CDR1 is SGHTA and CDR2 FQGNSA. The DNA for the CDR3 is TGTGCCAGCAGCTTAGCGGCCTCCTACAATGAGCAGTTCTTC. It codes for CASSLAASYNEQFF.

The V gene is TRBV18, the J gene TRBJ1-2; 8 bases are shared with TRBD1. CDR3 length: 13 amino acids. CDR1 and CDR2 (germline): KGHSH, LQKENI. Trimming removed 4 bases from V and 8 bases from J; junction bases left unmatched: 6. CDR3 loop: CASSQQTGDGYTF. DNA for the CDR3: TGTGCCAGCTCACAACAGACAGGGGACGGCTACACCTTC.

This chain uses TRBV6-2 or TRBV6-3 with TRBJ2-1; D remains unclear. Trimming took off 0 bases at V and 7 bases at J, with 10 bases between the two ends. Germline CDR1 and CDR2: MNHEY and SVGEGT. This CDR3 spans 14 amino acids. The chain's CDR3 is CASSYSNPWNEQFF. DNA of the CDR3: TGTGCCAGCAGTTACTCGAACCCTTGGAATGAGCAGTTCTTC.

The CDR3 DNA is TGTGCCAGCAGTCCAGAAAGCTACGGGACATTTCTCTCTGGGGCCAACGTCCTGACTTTC. Its translation is CASSPESYGTFLSGANVLTF. The chain combines TRBV12-3 or TRBV12-4 with TRBJ2-6; possibly TRBD1 for D (6 bases). The CDR3 is made up of 20 amino acids. V was trimmed by 5 bases and J by 0 bases, leaving 23 bases between them.

DNA of the CDR3: TGTGCCAGTAGTTTCATCTCCGGGACAGGGAGGTCCGGGGAGCTGTTTTTT. This translates into CASSFISGTGRSGELFF. The chain has TRBV19 and TRBJ2-2; TRBD1 agrees at 9 bases. Germline-derived CDR1 and CDR2 are LNHDA and SQIVND (reference sequence). CDR3 size: 17 residues. J was trimmed by 6 bases and V by 5 bases; bases with no gene match: 13. The full variable domain, its missing parts supplied by reference TRBV19 and TRBJ2-2, is DGGITQSPKYLFRKEGQNVTLSCEQNLNHDAMYWYRQDPGQGLRLIYYSQIVNDFQKGDIAEGYSVSREKKESFPLTVTSAQKNPTAFYLCASSFISGTGRSGELFFGEGSRLTVL.

A few counts support this clonotype. This sequence joins TRBV7-9 and TRBJ2-5; 14 bases match TRBD2. Trimming cost V 5 bases and J 5 bases; bases outside gene matches: 7. This CDR3 comprises 16 residues. The germline V gene has CDR1 SEHNR and CDR2 FQNEAQ (reference sequence). In DNA form, the CDR3 reads TGTGCCAGCAGCCCTAAGGGACTAGCGGGAGCGGAGACCCAGTACTTC. Protein sequence: CASSPKGLAGAETQYF.

Here the CDR3 DNA reads TGTGCCAGCAGTTTTTGGACTAGCGGGGGTAATGAGCAGTTCTTC. Translating it yields CASSFWTSGGNEQFF. V and J are TRBV12-3 or TRBV12-4 and TRBJ2-1; 13 bases match TRBD2. Losses at the gene ends were 3 bases for V and 7 bases for J; bases not matched to a gene: 3. The CDR3 loop spans 15 amino acids.

This clonotype was seen many times. This sequence joins TRBV7-2 and TRBJ1-6; a possible D gene is TRBD1 (6 bases). Per germline, CDR1 SGHTA and CDR2 FQGNSA. This CDR3 is built from 15 residues. V lost 2 bases and J 6 bases, leaving 11 bases between the germline ends. The CDR3 bases are TGTGCCAGCAGCTTAAACACAGGGAGTAATTCACCCCTCCACTTT. As protein: CASSLNTGSNSPLHF.

This clonotype has a handful of counts. The genes are TRBV20-1 and TRBJ2-1, with TRBD2 matching 11 bases. V lost 0 bases to trimming and J lost 5 bases; unmatched junction nucleotides: 6. The germline V gene encodes CDR1 DFQATT and CDR2 SNEGSKA (reference sequence). The CDR3 has 16 amino acids. The CDR3 reads CSARDPGTSGHNEQFF. CDR3 DNA sequence: TGCAGTGCTAGAGATCCCGGGACTAGCGGACACAATGAGCAGTTCTTC.

This clonotype was recorded at least ten times. This sequence joins TRBV5-1 and TRBJ2-7; 11 bases are a match to TRBD1. V was pared by 3 bases and J by 0 bases, with 2 bases of the junction left unmatched. Germline CDR1 reads SGHRS; CDR2 reads YFSETQ. The CDR3 has 15 amino acids. CDR3 amino acids: CASSSGTGGSYEQYF. The CDR3 nucleotides read TGCGCCAGCAGCTCCGGGACAGGGGGCTCCTACGAGCAGTACTTC.

This clonotype was seen ten or more times. The chain is built from TRBV15 and TRBJ2-7; D not resolved. Trimming removed 3 bases from V and 7 bases from J, with 10 bases in between. The CDR3 is 12 amino acids. Germline loops: CDR1 LNHNV, CDR2 YYDKDF (reference sequence). The CDR3 sequence is CATSSDRKEQYF. The CDR3 DNA follows: TGTGCCACCAGCAGTGACCGGAAGGAGCAGTACTTC.

The table lists this clonotype with a few counts. The genes are TRBV6-5 and TRBJ2-6; D ambiguous. V lost 1 base and J lost 4, with 8 bases in between. CDR3 length: 15 residues. Per germline, CDR1 MNHEY and CDR2 SVGAGI. The CDR3 bases are TGTGCCAGCAGTTACTACCCCCCCGGGGCCAACGTCCTGACTTTC. It is translated as CASSYYPPGANVLTF.

In its sample, this clonotype was seen many times. The rearrangement joins TRBV18 to TRBJ2-7; perhaps D is TRBD1 or TRBD2 (6 bases each). Trimming took off 3 bases at V and 4 bases at J, with 13 bases between the two ends. This CDR3 spans 14 amino acids. Germline V gene sequence: CDR1 KGHSH, CDR2 LQKENI. The CDR3 region is CASSPGGLIYEQYF. The CDR3 coding sequence is TGTGCCAGCTCACCTGGGGGGCTGATTTACGAGCAGTACTTC.

This clonotype has just a few counts. The J gene is TRBJ2-3, the V gene TRBV5-1, with no clear D. With 0 bases removed from V and 5 bases from J, the gap between germline ends came to 7 bases. This CDR3 has 13 residues. Germline V gene sequence: CDR1 SGHRS, CDR2 YFSETQ. CDR3: CASSLVSQDTQYF. The CDR3 coding sequence is TGCGCCAGCAGCTTGGTGAGCCAAGATACGCAGTATTTT.

The chain is built from TRBV27 and TRBJ2-1, with D perhaps TRBD1 or TRBD2 (6 bases each). V was cut by 7 bases and J by 4 bases, with 14 bases left in between. Germline-derived CDR1 and CDR2 are MNHEY and SMNVEV (reference sequence). The CDR3 consists of 14 residues. This CDR3 is CASTLTGAYNEQFF. In DNA, the CDR3 is TGTGCCAGCACCCTGACGGGGGCATACAATGAGCAGTTCTTC.

The chain is built from TRBV6-1 and TRBJ2-2; D unresolved. Germline V gene sequence: CDR1 MNHNS, CDR2 SASEGT. The ends were cut back, 1 base at V and 7 bases at J, with 10 bases in the middle. CDR3 size: 14 residues. The CDR3 DNA follows: TGTGCCAGCAGTGAAGTGCCCCACATCGGGGAGCTGTTTTTT. Translating gives CASSEVPHIGELFF.

The CDR3 here is CSARDRPGYPYEQYF. The CDR3 DNA sequence: TGCAGTGCTAGAGATCGGCCTGGGTACCCCTACGAGCAGTACTTC. The chain carries TRBV20-1 and TRBJ2-7, with D unclear. Trimming removed 0 bases from V and 2 bases from J, with 14 bases in between. The CDR3 runs to 15 residues. The V gene's germline CDR1 is DFQATT and CDR2 SNEGSKA (reference sequence).

The chain carries TRBV20-1 and TRBJ2-3; 9 positions match TRBD2. The V gene end was trimmed by 4 bases and the J gene end by 5 bases; junction bases not matched to a gene: 4. The CDR3 contains 13 residues. Per germline, CDR1 DFQATT and CDR2 SNEGSKA (reference sequence). The CDR3 nucleotides are TGCAGTGCTAATCCTAGCGGGATAGATACGCAGTATTTT. Protein sequence: CSANPSGIDTQYF.

This clonotype was counted only a few times. This chain connects TRBV7-2 to TRBJ1-4; unclear D gene. Trimming removed 4 bases at V and 9 bases at J, with 18 bases between. In germline, CDR1 is SGHTA, CDR2 FQGNSA. The CDR3 contains 15 residues. The CDR3 here is CASSSETDGPQKLFF. CDR3 nucleotide sequence: TGTGCCAGCAGCTCGGAGACTGACGGACCGCAAAAACTGTTTTTT.

This clonotype was counted a few times. The rearrangement uses TRBV11-1 and TRBJ2-7, with TRBD2 matching over 14 bases. Losses at the gene ends were 5 bases for V and 6 bases for J; bases not matched to a gene: 9. This CDR3 spans 16 amino acids. Germline-derived CDR1 and CDR2 are SGHAT and FQDESV (reference sequence). In nucleotides, the CDR3 is TGTGCCAGCAGCCCGGGACTAGCGGGAGCGCCCCGCGAGCAGTACTTC. Encoded protein: CASSPGLAGAPREQYF.

In this sample, this clonotype turned up a few times. V is TRBV10-3 and J is TRBJ2-7, with D tentatively TRBD1 (8 bases). Germline V lookup: CDR1 ENHRY, CDR2 SYGVKD. Trimming removed 10 bases at V and 6 bases at J, with 19 bases between. The CDR3 runs to 13 residues. CDR3 sequence (DNA): TGTGCCAGCGCTGGACAGGGAGGGAGCGAGCAGTACTTC. Protein sequence: CASAGQGGSEQYF.

The chain carries TRBV20-1 and TRBJ2-2; D is unresolved. Trimming removed 3 bases from V and 2 bases from J, with 19 bases in between. Germline-derived CDR1 and CDR2 are DFQATT and SNEGSKA (reference sequence). This CDR3 is built from 17 residues. The CDR3 region has the DNA TGCAGTGCTAGGGAACACGCCGCCGGAGTAAACACCGGGGAGCTGTTTTTT. This encodes CSAREHAAGVNTGELFF.

This chain connects TRBV10-3 to TRBJ2-1; 8 bases agree with TRBD2. Germline-derived CDR1 and CDR2 are ENHRY and SYGVKD. V was clipped by 0 bases and J by 3 bases; unmatched bases: 7. The CDR3 extends over 17 amino acids. The CDR3 protein is CAISESSREANYNEQFF. The CDR3 nucleotides are TGTGCCATCAGTGAGTCGTCGCGGGAGGCCAACTACAATGAGCAGTTCTTC.